A single sample gave rise to the 3 T cell receptor beta chains below, sequenced in a study of blood T cell repertoires in COVID-19. Sequenced by immunoSEQ multiplex PCR; TCRdb stores in-frame clones only, minus some. The sample records roughly 76,000 clones, roughly 90% being singletons. The specimen was peripheral blood. These TCRs come from a man aged 45-60 years with acute or convalescent COVID-19.

This clone was detected a few times. The V and J genes are TRBV2 and TRBJ2-1, with D hard to call. The CDR3 is 16 residues long. CDR1 is SNHLY, CDR2 FYNNEI, per germline. V dropped 5 bases and J dropped 5 bases, with 19 bases sitting between them. CDR3 sequence reads: CASSPYRRSTNNEQFF. CDR3 nucleotide sequence: TGTGCCAGCAGTCCCTACCGGCGTTCTACTAACAATGAGCAGTTCTTC. Drawing the rest from reference TRBV2 and TRBJ2-1, the complete variable domain is EPEVTQTPSHQVTQMGQEVILRCVPISNHLYFYWYRQILGQKVEFLVSFYNNEISEKSEIFDDQFSVERPDGSNFTLKIRSTKLEDSAMYFCASSPYRRSTNNEQFFGPGTRLTVL.

This chain uses TRBV19 with TRBJ1-5; D is undetermined. Trimming took off 4 bases at V and 4 bases at J, with 5 bases between the two ends. The CDR3 loop spans 12 amino acids. Germline lookup yields CDR1 LNHDA and CDR2 SQIVND (reference sequence). The DNA of the CDR3 is TGTGCCAGTAGTACCTTGAATCAGCCCCAGCATTTT. Protein product: CASSTLNQPQHF.

This chain connects TRBV27 to TRBJ1-5; TRBD1 matches at 9 bases. V trimming: 6 bases; J trimming: 7 bases; junction bases outside the gene matches: 4. There are 13 residues in the CDR3. Germline loops: CDR1 MNHEY, CDR2 SMNVEV (reference sequence). CDR3 nucleotide sequence: TGTGCCAGCAGGCCAACAGGGGGCCAGCCCCAGCATTTT. Translation gives CASRPTGGQPQHF.